Below are 10 T cell receptor beta chains sequenced from a single sample in a study of blood T cell repertoires in COVID-19. Clones were read by immunoSEQ multiplex PCR, and TCRdb kept only the in-frame ones, dropping some. The sample consists of about 130,000 clones, over 75% of them appearing once. Sequencing was done on a sample of peripheral blood. Receptors were obtained from an elderly woman with acute or convalescent COVID-19.

The chain uses TRBV29-1 and TRBJ2-7, with TRBD2 identical over 7 bases. With 4 bases clipped from V and 3 bases from J, the junction kept 9 bases outside the gene matches. The germline V gene has CDR1 SQVTM and CDR2 ANQGSEA. This CDR3 is 14 amino acids long. CDR3 in DNA: TGCAGCGTTGCCCGGGACTACACACTCTACGAGCAGTACTTC. This gives the protein CSVARDYTLYEQYF.

V is TRBV7-2 and J is TRBJ2-5, with a weak D call TRBD2 (5 bases). CDR1 is SGHTA and CDR2 is FQGNSA in the germline V gene. This CDR3 is built from 15 residues. V gave up 4 bases and J gave up 5 bases, with 17 bases separating them. The CDR3, as DNA: TGTGCCAGCAGCTGGGCCCCCTCGAGAGGGGAGACCCAGTACTTC. It encodes CASSWAPSRGETQYF.

This clone was seen only a few times. The chain joins TRBV5-1 to TRBJ1-4; possibly TRBD1 for D (5 bases). Germline lookup yields CDR1 SGHRS and CDR2 YFSETQ. The CDR3 covers 15 residues. Trimming pared 3 bases from V and 5 bases from J, leaving 14 bases between. CDR3: CASSSYRSPNEKLFF. CDR3 in DNA: TGCGCCAGCAGCTCGTACAGGAGCCCCAATGAAAAACTGTTTTTT.

The chain couples TRBV9 to TRBJ2-1, with 13 bases identical to TRBD2. Germline lookup yields CDR1 SGDLS and CDR2 YYNGEE. Unmatched junction bases numbered 3, after V lost 0 bases and J lost 3 bases. This CDR3 has 17 amino acids. CDR3 nucleotide sequence: TGTGCCAGCAGCGTAGAGACTAGCGGGGGGTTCTACAATGAGCAGTTCTTC. It specifies CASSVETSGGFYNEQFF.

The chain uses TRBV18 and TRBJ1-2, with a weak D call TRBD1 (5 bases). This CDR3 has 13 amino acids. Germline V gene lookup returns CDR1 KGHSH and CDR2 LQKENI. The V and J ends lost 3 bases and 4 bases respectively, with 9 bases between them. This chain's CDR3 is CASSPDTAYGYTF. CDR3 DNA sequence: TGTGCCAGCTCACCGGACACCGCCTATGGCTACACCTTC. Looking up the rest from reference TRBV18 and TRBJ1-2 gives the full variable domain: NAGVMQNPRHLVRRRGQEARLRCSPMKGHSHVYWYRQLPEEGLKFMVYLQKENIIDESGMPKERFSAEFPKEGPSILRIQQVVRGDSAAYFCASSPDTAYGYTFGSGTRLTVV.

The V and J genes are TRBV18 and TRBJ1-2, with D possibly TRBD1 on 5 matching bases. The germline V gene has CDR1 KGHSH and CDR2 LQKENI. CDR3 length: 14 residues. V shed 3 bases and J shed 6 bases, with 14 bases lying between them. DNA of the CDR3: TGTGCCAGCTCACCGGCGGCAGGGATCGATGGCTACACCTTC. It translates to CASSPAAGIDGYTF.

The chain joins TRBV19 to TRBJ1-6; D is uncertain. Germline V lookup: CDR1 LNHDA, CDR2 SQIVND (reference sequence). The CDR3 runs to 18 residues. With 1 base removed from V and 0 bases from J, the gap between germline ends came to 13 bases. The CDR3 loop is CASSIGGRMSSYNSPLHF. The CDR3 coding sequence is TGTGCCAGTAGTATAGGAGGGCGGATGAGCTCCTATAATTCACCCCTCCACTTT.

The chain employs TRBV5-1 and TRBJ1-4, with D unresolved. V was shortened by 0 bases and J by 0 bases, with 3 bases between the two germline ends. Germline CDR1 and CDR2: SGHRS and YFSETQ. The CDR3 contains 14 residues. The CDR3 DNA reads as TGCGCCAGCAGCTTGGGAGCAACTAATGAAAAACTGTTTTTT. Its translation is CASSLGATNEKLFF.

This clone has more than one count but fewer than ten. The same CDR3 is also encoded by other DNA sequences in this sample. This chain connects TRBV18 to TRBJ1-1; TRBD1 agrees at 7 bases. The CDR3 loop spans 14 amino acids. CDR1 and CDR2 from the germline V gene are KGHSH and LQKENI. Trimming took 6 bases from V and 3 from J; bases not matched to a gene: 7. The CDR3 protein is CASSQQGSDTEAFF. CDR3 nucleotides: TGTGCCAGCTCCCAACAGGGGAGTGACACTGAAGCTTTCTTT.

The chain is built from TRBV6-5 and TRBJ1-5, with D possibly being TRBD1 (5 bases). The CDR3 runs 15 residues. Trimming cost V 5 bases and J 3 bases, with 14 bases left between them. Germline CDR1 reads MNHEY; CDR2 reads SVGAGI. The CDR3: CASSTRQSYNQPQHF. CDR3 coding DNA: TGTGCCAGCAGTACCAGACAGTCCTACAATCAGCCCCAGCATTTT.